This T cell receptor (beta chain) was sequenced in a study of blood T cell repertoires in COVID-19. For the study at large: The samples span acute and convalescent COVID-19 from the United States, Italy and Spain.

The table came from immunoSEQ multiplex PCR; TCRdb's copy has only in-frame clones and leaves some out. The sample contains 98,000 or so clones, approximately 91% of which appear only once. Sequenced input: peripheral blood. This TCR was sampled from a human donor in a cohort sampled during active COVID-19.

The CDR3 region is CSALSTGGMGYTF. In DNA, the CDR3 is TGCAGCGCGCTATCGACAGGGGGCATGGGCTACACCTTC. J is TRBJ1-2 and V is TRBV29-1, with 10 nucleotides matching TRBD1. The CDR3 runs 13 residues. The V gene end was trimmed by 7 bases and the J gene end by 8 bases; junction bases not matched to a gene: 10. Germline V CDR1 and CDR2: SQVTM, ANQGSEA.